The clone carrying this TCR beta chain came up many times. Its antigen is unidentified. This specimen belongs to a study of T-cell reconstitution after alpha-beta-depleted transplantation in children. General study points: Roughly two months post-transplant, alpha-beta T cells reportedly originated from several hundred graft clones that had expanded.

Using unique molecular identifiers, the investigators prepared the TCRbeta library. Via MiXCR, TCRdb re-called the PCR reads, giving one row per CDR3 protein. This table has about 580,000 distinct CDR3 sequences, 20% to 25% appearing once. Between the trimmed V and J ends, which lost 6 bases and 3 bases, there was a span of 11 bases. CDR1 and CDR2 from the germline V gene are SQVTM and ANQGSEA. This CDR3 comprises 13 residues. The sequences come from PBMCs, mostly from graft donor cells, collected 360 days after TCRalphabeta/CD19-depleted stem cell transplant. The rearrangement joins TRBV29-1 to TRBJ1-4; tentatively, D is TRBD1 (5 bases). The receptor comes from a boy in the first two years of life who had a stem cell transplant for acute myeloid leukemia, so the T cells may come from the graft donor. The CDR3 loop reads CSVSDNSNEKLFF. CDR3 DNA sequence: TGCAGCGTCTCGGACAATTCTAATGAAAAACTGTTTTTT.